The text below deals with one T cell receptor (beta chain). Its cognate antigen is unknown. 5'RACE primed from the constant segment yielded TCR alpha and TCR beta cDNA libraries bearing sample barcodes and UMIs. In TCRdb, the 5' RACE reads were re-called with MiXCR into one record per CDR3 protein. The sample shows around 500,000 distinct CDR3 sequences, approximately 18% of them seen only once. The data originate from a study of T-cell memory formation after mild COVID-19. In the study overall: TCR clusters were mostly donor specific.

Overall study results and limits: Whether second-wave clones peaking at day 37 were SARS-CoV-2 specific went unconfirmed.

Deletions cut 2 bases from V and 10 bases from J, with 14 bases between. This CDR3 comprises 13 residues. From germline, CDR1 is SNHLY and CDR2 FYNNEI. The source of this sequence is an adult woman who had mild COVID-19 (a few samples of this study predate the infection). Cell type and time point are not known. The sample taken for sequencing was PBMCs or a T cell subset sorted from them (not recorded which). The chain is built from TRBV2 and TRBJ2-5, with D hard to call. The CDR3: CASSESAWVGQYF. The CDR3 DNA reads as TGTGCCAGCAGTGAATCTGCTTGGGTTGGCCAGTACTTC. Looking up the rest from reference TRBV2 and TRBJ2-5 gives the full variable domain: EPEVTQTPSHQVTQMGQEVILRCVPISNHLYFYWYRQILGQKVEFLVSFYNNEISEKSEIFDDQFSVERPDGSNFTLKIRSTKLEDSAMYFCASSESAWVGQYFGPGTRLLVL.